This T cell receptor (beta chain) originates from a study of Ad26.COV2.S vaccination and SARS-CoV-2 variants. Treatment described: approximately 18 received Ad26.COV2.S at low or high dose, single or two shots; 5 received placebo; per-sample allocation not given. Collection of samples fell on day 63 after the first vaccine or placebo injection. TCRdb's table, derived via immunoSEQ multiplex PCR, lists solely in-frame clones and lacks some. The profile shows about 420,000 clones, around nine tenths of them singletons. Germline lookup yields CDR1 MDHEN and CDR2 SYDVKM. V shed 2 bases and J 4 bases; nucleotides not matched to a gene: 9. This CDR3 region has 17 residues.

The clonotype comes from a person aged 18-65 years who received the Ad26.COV2.S COVID-19 vaccine or a placebo. The sequencing here drew on peripheral blood, taken in a trial of Ad26.COV2.S vaccine versus placebo. V and J are TRBV28 and TRBJ2-5; 11 bases align to TRBD2. The CDR3 nucleotides read TGTGCCAGCAGTTTAGAGATTAGCGGGGGGGCCGCAGAGACCCAGTACTTC. This encodes CASSLEISGGAAETQYF.